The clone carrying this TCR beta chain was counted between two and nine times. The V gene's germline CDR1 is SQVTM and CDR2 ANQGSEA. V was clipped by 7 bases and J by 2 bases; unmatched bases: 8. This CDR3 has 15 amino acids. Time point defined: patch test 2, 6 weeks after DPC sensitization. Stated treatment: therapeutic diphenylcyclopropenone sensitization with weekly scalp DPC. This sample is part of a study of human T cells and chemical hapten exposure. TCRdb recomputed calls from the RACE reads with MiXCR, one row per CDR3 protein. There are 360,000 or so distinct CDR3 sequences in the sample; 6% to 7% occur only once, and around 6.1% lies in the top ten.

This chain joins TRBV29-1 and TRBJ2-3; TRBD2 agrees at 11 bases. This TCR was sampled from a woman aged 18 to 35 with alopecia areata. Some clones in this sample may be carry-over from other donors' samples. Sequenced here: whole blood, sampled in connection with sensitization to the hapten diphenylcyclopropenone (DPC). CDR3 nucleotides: TGCAGCGCGAAACTAGCGGGGGTTCTCACAGATACGCAGTATTTT. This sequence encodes CSAKLAGVLTDTQYF.